A single sample is the source of the 7 T cell receptor beta chains below, sequenced in a study of T cell responses to AZD1222 COVID-19 vaccine (dated by TCRdb to 2020 to 2023). The intended sense of this specimen's time point label: baseline before first vaccination. The sample's treatment or condition label is to be understood as: meningococcal conjugate vaccine given as trial control. Libraries were made using the immunoSEQ multiplex PCR assay. In TCRdb, the immuneACCESS table is reduced to in-frame sequences with V and J assigned. These tables do not hold every clone; where another copy was compared, an unresolved V gene accounts for under half, and the others remain unexplained. The sample table contains approximately 50,000 clones; only one count was recorded for more than 80% of them. Of the sample, about 20% falls within the top ten clones. This specimen was peripheral blood, taken on day 0 of MenACWY control vaccination. The source is an adult in good health.

The J gene is TRBJ1-6, the V gene TRBV19; the match to TRBD1 covers 7 bases. The V and J ends lost 9 bases and 0 bases, in that order; junction bases with no gene match: 5. The CDR3 runs to 15 residues. Germline CDR1 LNHDA, CDR2 SQIVND (reference sequence). CDR3 sequence reads: CASSDRHSYNSPLHF. CDR3 bases: TGTGCCAGCTCGGACAGGCACTCCTATAATTCACCCCTCCACTTT.

The chain employs TRBV11-2 and TRBJ2-1; 7 bases are shared with TRBD2. The V and J ends lost 5 bases and 7 bases, in that order; junction bases with no gene match: 14. The CDR3 is 16 amino acids. Germline V CDR1 and CDR2: SGHAT, FQNNGV. The DNA of the CDR3 is TGTGCCAGCAGCCCAGTCTCAGCGGGGCGGATAAATGAGCAGTTCTTC. Protein sequence: CASSPVSAGRINEQFF.

In this sample, this clone turned up a few times. This sequence joins TRBV7-9 and TRBJ2-5, with TRBD2 matching 7 bases. The CDR3 runs 15 residues. V was clipped by 0 bases and J by 5 bases; unmatched bases: 6. In germline, CDR1 is SEHNR, CDR2 FQNEAQ (reference sequence). CDR3 nucleotide sequence: TGTGCCAGCAGCTTAGCGGGAGGGGCATGGGAGACCCAGTACTTC. Its translation: CASSLAGGAWETQYF.

V is TRBV30 and J is TRBJ2-2; 8 positions agree with TRBD2. CDR3 size: 16 residues. Per germline, CDR1 GTSNPN and CDR2 SVGIG (reference sequence). Trimming cost V 2 bases and J 5 bases; bases outside gene matches: 10. CDR3 sequence: CAWSPGSGRRTGELFF. In DNA, the CDR3 is TGTGCCTGGAGTCCAGGCAGCGGGAGAAGGACCGGGGAGCTGTTTTTT.

The CDR3 sequence is CASSLLTSGRAGNEQFF. The CDR3 region has the DNA TGCGCCAGCAGCTTGTTGACTAGCGGGAGGGCCGGTAATGAGCAGTTCTTC. The chain links TRBV5-1 to TRBJ2-1; 14 bases map to TRBD2. The trim removed 1 base at V and 7 bases at J, leaving 7 bases unmatched. The length of the CDR3 is 17 residues. Germline V gives CDR1 SGHRS, CDR2 YFSETQ.

This clone came up a few times. V is TRBV2 and J is TRBJ1-6; D possibly corresponds to TRBD1 (6 bases). V lost 8 bases to trimming and J lost 5 bases, with 16 bases between them. The V gene's germline CDR1 is SNHLY and CDR2 FYNNEI. The CDR3 is 15 residues long. The CDR3 bases are TGTGCCAGCCGAGATACAGGGACCGATAATTCACCCCTCCACTTT. This codes for CASRDTGTDNSPLHF.

The chain employs TRBV5-1 and TRBJ2-1, with 11 bases matching TRBD2. Looked up from germline, CDR1 is SGHRS and CDR2 is YFSETQ. There are 16 residues in the CDR3. V shed 0 bases and J 3 bases; nucleotides not matched to a gene: 2. CDR3 residues: CASSLASGRNYNEQFF. In nucleotides, the CDR3 is TGCGCCAGCAGCTTGGCTAGCGGGAGGAACTACAATGAGCAGTTCTTC.